A selection of T cell receptor beta chains follows, all from one sample in a study of lymphopenia after photon versus proton radiotherapy. Sequencing was performed with immunoSEQ multiplex PCR; in TCRdb, only in-frame clones are kept and a portion is missing. The sample holds about 30,000 clones, roughly 94% seen once. Material: peripheral blood, obtained from a patient treated with photon-based radiotherapy. The receptors here all came from a woman aged 50 to 60 with cholangiocarcinoma. Each CDR3 is given with its conserved first and last residue. The D gene is left open where the match is weak. Rows give clone size only sometimes, using once, few, many, or a class for an expanded clone.

v_call: TRBV7-8
clone_size: .
d_call: TRBD1
j_call: TRBJ1-5
cdr3_nt: TGTGCCAGCAGCTTAGGACAGGGGAACAATCAGCCCCAGCATTTT
cdr3_aa: CASSLGQGNNQPQHF

v_call: TRBV6-1
clone_size: few
d_call: .
j_call: TRBJ1-5
cdr3_nt: TGTGCCAGCAGTGAAGCAGCGGGGGGCGGTCAGCCCCAGCATTTT
cdr3_aa: CASSEAAGGGQPQHF

v_call: TRBV25-1
clone_size: .
d_call: .
j_call: TRBJ2-3
cdr3_nt: TGTGCCAGCAGTGAATCACGGAGCTCACTTACAGATACGCAGTATTTT
cdr3_aa: CASSESRSSLTDTQYF

v_call: TRBV30
clone_size: .
d_call: .
j_call: TRBJ1-3
cdr3_nt: TGTGCCGGGGGCTACTCTGGAAACACCATATATTTT
cdr3_aa: CAGGYSGNTIYF

v_call: TRBV18
clone_size: .
d_call: .
j_call: TRBJ1-2
cdr3_nt: TGTGCCAGCTCACCGCGGCAGGTATACTATGGCTACACCTTC
cdr3_aa: CASSPRQVYYGYTF

v_call: TRBV10-1
clone_size: .
d_call: .
j_call: TRBJ2-1
cdr3_nt: TGCGCCAGCAGTGTGGGCAGGGATCGTAATGAGCAGTTCTTC
cdr3_aa: CASSVGRDRNEQFF

v_call: TRBV11-3
clone_size: .
d_call: .
j_call: TRBJ1-1
cdr3_nt: TGTGCCAGCAGCCCCGATGGAGTGGCTGAAGCTTTCTTT
cdr3_aa: CASSPDGVAEAFF

v_call: TRBV5-6
clone_size: .
d_call: TRBD1
j_call: TRBJ1-5
cdr3_nt: TGTGCCAGCAGCTTGGCCCGGGACAGGGGCTATAGCAATCAGCCCCAGCATTTT
cdr3_aa: CASSLARDRGYSNQPQHF

v_call: TRBV18
clone_size: .
d_call: .
j_call: TRBJ1-4
cdr3_nt: TGTGCCAGCTCACCACGGCTGGGAGATGAAAAACTGTTTTTT
cdr3_aa: CASSPRLGDEKLFF

v_call: TRBV6-5
clone_size: .
d_call: .
j_call: TRBJ1-2
cdr3_nt: TGTGCCAGCAGCAGCCTTTCCGGTTCCTATGGCTACACCTTC
cdr3_aa: CASSSLSGSYGYTF

v_call: TRBV5-5
clone_size: .
d_call: .
j_call: TRBJ1-4
cdr3_nt: TGTGCCAGCAGCTTTATACCGGGAAGTAATGAAAAACTGTTTTTT
cdr3_aa: CASSFIPGSNEKLFF

v_call: TRBV5-1
clone_size: .
d_call: .
j_call: TRBJ1-2
cdr3_nt: TGCGCCAGCAGCTTGGTAACCCAATCTTCCTATGGCTACACCTTC
cdr3_aa: CASSLVTQSSYGYTF

v_call: TRBV7-2
clone_size: .
d_call: TRBD1
j_call: TRBJ1-2
cdr3_nt: TGTGCCAGCAGCGTCGGACAGGCCTGGGGCTACACCTTC
cdr3_aa: CASSVGQAWGYTF

v_call: TRBV18
clone_size: .
d_call: TRBD1
j_call: TRBJ2-5
cdr3_nt: TGTGCCAGCTCAACAGGGGGAGAGACCCAGTACTTC
cdr3_aa: CASSTGGETQYF

v_call: TRBV7-2
clone_size: .
d_call: .
j_call: TRBJ2-7
cdr3_nt: TGTGCCAGCAGCTTAGCAACCTACGAGCAGTACTTC
cdr3_aa: CASSLATYEQYF

v_call: TRBV27
clone_size: .
d_call: .
j_call: TRBJ1-5
cdr3_nt: TGTGCCAGCAGTTTATCTTGGGCGGGACAGCCCCAGCATTTT
cdr3_aa: CASSLSWAGQPQHF

v_call: TRBV13
clone_size: .
d_call: .
j_call: TRBJ1-1
cdr3_nt: TGTGCCAGCAGCTTAAACAGAAACACTGAAGCTTTCTTT
cdr3_aa: CASSLNRNTEAFF

v_call: TRBV11-2
clone_size: .
d_call: TRBD1
j_call: TRBJ1-5
cdr3_nt: TGTGCCAGCAGCCGGACAGGGGACCTCGGTCAGCCCCAGCATTTT
cdr3_aa: CASSRTGDLGQPQHF

v_call: TRBV5-1
clone_size: .
d_call: .
j_call: TRBJ2-3
cdr3_nt: TGCGCCAGCAGCTTTACCCCGCGGAAAGAGGATACGCAGTATTTT
cdr3_aa: CASSFTPRKEDTQYF

v_call: TRBV10-3
clone_size: once
d_call: .
j_call: TRBJ1-5
cdr3_nt: TGTGCCATCAGTGATACCCCAGGATCCTTTAGCAATCAGCCCCAGCATTTT
cdr3_aa: CAISDTPGSFSNQPQHF

v_call: TRBV6-6
clone_size: .
d_call: .
j_call: TRBJ1-1
cdr3_nt: TGTGCCAGCAGTTGGGATTTATTAAACACTGAAGCTTTCTTT
cdr3_aa: CASSWDLLNTEAFF

v_call: TRBV5-4
clone_size: .
d_call: .
j_call: TRBJ1-4
cdr3_nt: TGTGCCAGCAGCTTGAGCGGGGGTGAAAAACTGTTTTTT
cdr3_aa: CASSLSGGEKLFF

v_call: TRBV2
clone_size: .
d_call: TRBD1
j_call: TRBJ1-1
cdr3_nt: TGTGCCAGCAGGGGACAGTTTAACACTGAAGCTTTCTTT
cdr3_aa: CASRGQFNTEAFF

v_call: TRBV19
clone_size: .
d_call: TRBD1
j_call: TRBJ1-6
cdr3_nt: TGTGCCAGTAGTCGGCGGGACAGGGGAACACCCCTCCACTTT
cdr3_aa: CASSRRDRGTPLHF

v_call: TRBV4-1
clone_size: .
d_call: .
j_call: TRBJ2-2
cdr3_nt: TGCGCCAGCAGCCCACAGACAGTAAACACCGGGGAGCTGTTTTTT
cdr3_aa: CASSPQTVNTGELFF

v_call: TRBV4-1
clone_size: .
d_call: .
j_call: TRBJ2-2
cdr3_nt: TGCGCCAGCAGCCAAGGGCAGGGGAACACCGGGGAGCTGTTTTTT
cdr3_aa: CASSQGQGNTGELFF

v_call: TRBV7-2
clone_size: .
d_call: .
j_call: TRBJ2-6
cdr3_nt: TGTGCCAGCAGCCTCCCCCAGAGACGGGAACCTGGGGCCAACGTCCTGACTTTC
cdr3_aa: CASSLPQRREPGANVLTF

v_call: TRBV9
clone_size: .
d_call: TRBD2
j_call: TRBJ2-3
cdr3_nt: TGTGCCAGCAGCGTCGGGAGACTAGCGGATCTCAGTGATACGCAGTATTTT
cdr3_aa: CASSVGRLADLSDTQYF

v_call: TRBV7-2
clone_size: .
d_call: .
j_call: TRBJ1-4
cdr3_nt: TGTGCCAGCAGCTTAGCAAGGGGCGGAGGTGAAAAACTGTTTTTT
cdr3_aa: CASSLARGGGEKLFF